The clone carrying this T cell receptor beta chain was counted at least ten times. The antigen is not known. The V end lost 7 bases, the J end lost 6 bases, and 18 bases lay between the germline ends. The CDR3 is 14 residues long. The authors made TCR cDNA by 5'RACE template switching, adding a universal primer site and UMIs. One entry per CDR3 protein, called by TCRdb with MiXCR from the 5' RACE reads. The sample has approximately 600,000 distinct CDR3 sequences, 10% to 15% seen once. The data are from a study of T cells after yellow fever vaccination. Study outcomes and limitations: In post-booster samples, most primary-vaccination clones reappeared (roughly 96% CD4, 88% CD8).

The clonotype originates from a man aged 25 to 40 who received the YFV17D yellow fever vaccine. The chain has TRBV12-3 or TRBV12-4 and TRBJ1-2; D not certain. Sample: PBMCs, taken on the day of the yellow fever booster vaccination. The CDR3 nucleotides read TGTGCCAGCACCACCGGAGGGCGGTCTAATGGCTACACCTTC. Protein product: CASTTGGRSNGYTF.